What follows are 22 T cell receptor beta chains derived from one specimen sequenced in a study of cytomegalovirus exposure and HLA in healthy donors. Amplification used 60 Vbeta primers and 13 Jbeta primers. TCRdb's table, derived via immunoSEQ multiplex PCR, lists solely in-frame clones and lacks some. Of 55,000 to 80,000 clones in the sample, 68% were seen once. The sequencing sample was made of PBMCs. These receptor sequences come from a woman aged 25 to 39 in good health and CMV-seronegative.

CDR3 DNA: TGTGCCAGCAGCTTTGGGGTCACGGGATATGGCTACACCTTC. It is translated as CASSFGVTGYGYTF. This chain joins TRBV11-3 and TRBJ1-2; the D is unclear. The CDR3 loop spans 14 amino acids. CDR1 and CDR2 (germline): SGHNT, YENEEA. V lost 3 bases and J lost 5, with 13 bases in between. Filled out from reference TRBV11-3 and TRBJ1-2, the complete variable domain reads EAGVVQSPRYKIIEKKQPVAFWCNPISGHNTLYWYLQNLGQGPELLIRYENEEAVDDSQLPKDRFSAERLKGVDSTLKIQPAELGDSAVYLCASSFGVTGYGYTFGSGTRLTVV.

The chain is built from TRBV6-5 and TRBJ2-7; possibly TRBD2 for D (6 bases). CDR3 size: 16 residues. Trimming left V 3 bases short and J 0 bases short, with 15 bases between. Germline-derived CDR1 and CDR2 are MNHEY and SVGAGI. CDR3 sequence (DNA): TGTGCCAGCAGTTATCTGGGGAGGTCGAGCTCCTACGAGCAGTACTTC. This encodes CASSYLGRSSSYEQYF.

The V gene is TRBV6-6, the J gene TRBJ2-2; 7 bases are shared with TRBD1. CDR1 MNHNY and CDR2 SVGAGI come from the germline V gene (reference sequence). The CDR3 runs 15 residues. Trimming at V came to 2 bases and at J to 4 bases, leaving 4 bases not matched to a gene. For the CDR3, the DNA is TGTGCCAGCAGTTACGTACAGGGGAGCACCGGGGAGCTGTTTTTT. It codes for CASSYVQGSTGELFF.

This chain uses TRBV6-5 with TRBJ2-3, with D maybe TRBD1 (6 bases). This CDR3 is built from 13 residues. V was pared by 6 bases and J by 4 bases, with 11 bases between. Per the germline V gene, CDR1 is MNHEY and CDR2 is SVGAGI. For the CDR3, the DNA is TGTGCCAGCAGGCTTAACAGGGCAGATACGCAGTATTTT. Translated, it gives CASRLNRADTQYF.

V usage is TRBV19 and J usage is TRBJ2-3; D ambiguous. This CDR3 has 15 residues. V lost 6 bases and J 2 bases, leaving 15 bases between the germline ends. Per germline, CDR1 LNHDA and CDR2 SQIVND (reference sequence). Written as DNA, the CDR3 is TGTGCCAGTAGATCCCTTGGGCAGAACACAGATACGCAGTATTTT. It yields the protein CASRSLGQNTDTQYF.

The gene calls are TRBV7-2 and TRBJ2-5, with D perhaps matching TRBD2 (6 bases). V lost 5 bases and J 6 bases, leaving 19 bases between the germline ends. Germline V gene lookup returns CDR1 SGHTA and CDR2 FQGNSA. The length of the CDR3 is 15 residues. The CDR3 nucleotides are TGTGCCAGCAGCCTTGCCGGGGGAGGTAGAAAGACCCAGTACTTC. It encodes CASSLAGGGRKTQYF.

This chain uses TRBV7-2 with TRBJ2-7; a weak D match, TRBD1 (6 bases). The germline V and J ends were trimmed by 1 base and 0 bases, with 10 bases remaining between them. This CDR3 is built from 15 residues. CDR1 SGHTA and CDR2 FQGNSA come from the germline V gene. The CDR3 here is CASSLGGTFSYEQYF. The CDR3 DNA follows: TGTGCCAGCAGCTTAGGAGGGACATTCTCCTACGAGCAGTACTTC.

CDR3 coding DNA: TGTGCCAGCAGCTTCCGCGGGGGGGCCGGGGAGCTGTTTTTT. Residues: CASSFRGGAGELFF. The gene calls are TRBV7-2 and TRBJ2-2, with 9 positions matching TRBD2. Per germline, CDR1 SGHTA and CDR2 FQGNSA. CDR3 length: 14 residues. V gave up 3 bases and J gave up 6 bases; unmatched junction bases: 2.

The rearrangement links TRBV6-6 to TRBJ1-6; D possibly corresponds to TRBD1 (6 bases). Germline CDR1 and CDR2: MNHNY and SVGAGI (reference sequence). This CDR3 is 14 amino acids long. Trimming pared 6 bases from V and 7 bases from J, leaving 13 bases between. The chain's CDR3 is CASSSHRENSPLHF. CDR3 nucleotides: TGTGCCAGCAGCTCACACAGGGAAAATTCACCCCTCCACTTT.

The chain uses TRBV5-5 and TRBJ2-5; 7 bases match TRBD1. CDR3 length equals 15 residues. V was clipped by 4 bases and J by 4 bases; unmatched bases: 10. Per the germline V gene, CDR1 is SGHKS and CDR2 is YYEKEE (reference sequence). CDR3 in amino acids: CASSHSTGMRETQYF. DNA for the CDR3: TGTGCCAGCAGCCACTCGACAGGGATGAGAGAGACCCAGTACTTC.

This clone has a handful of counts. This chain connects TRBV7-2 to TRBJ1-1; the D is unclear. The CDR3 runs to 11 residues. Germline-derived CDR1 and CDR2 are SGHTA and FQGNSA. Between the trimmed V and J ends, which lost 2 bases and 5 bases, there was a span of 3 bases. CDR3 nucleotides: TGTGCCAGCAGCTTATTAACTGAAGCTTTCTTT. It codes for CASSLLTEAFF.

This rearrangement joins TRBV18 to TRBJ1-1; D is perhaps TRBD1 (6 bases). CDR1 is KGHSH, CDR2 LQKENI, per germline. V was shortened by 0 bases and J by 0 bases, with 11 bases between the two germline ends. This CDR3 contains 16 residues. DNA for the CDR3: TGTGCCAGCTCACCACCGGGCAGGGGTATGAACACTGAAGCTTTCTTT. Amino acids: CASSPPGRGMNTEAFF.

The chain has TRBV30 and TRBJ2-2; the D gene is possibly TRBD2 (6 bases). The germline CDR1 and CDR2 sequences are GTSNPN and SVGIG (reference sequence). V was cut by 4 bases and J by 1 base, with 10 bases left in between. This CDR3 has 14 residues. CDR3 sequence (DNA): TGTGCCTGGACTCCCGGGGGGAACACCGGGGAGCTGTTTTTT. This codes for CAWTPGGNTGELFF.

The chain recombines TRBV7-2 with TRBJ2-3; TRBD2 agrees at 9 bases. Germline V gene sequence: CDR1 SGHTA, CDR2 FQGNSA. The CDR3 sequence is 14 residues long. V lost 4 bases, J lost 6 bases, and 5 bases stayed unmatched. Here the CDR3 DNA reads TGTGCCAGCAGCTCTACTACTAGCGGGGATACGCAGTATTTT. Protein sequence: CASSSTTSGDTQYF. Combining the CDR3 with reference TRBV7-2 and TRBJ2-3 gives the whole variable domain GAGVSQSPSNKVTEKGKDVELRCDPISGHTALYWYRQSLGQGLEFLIYFQGNSAPDKSGLPSDRFSAERTGGSVSTLTIQRTQQEDSAVYLCASSSTTSGDTQYFGPGTRLTVL.

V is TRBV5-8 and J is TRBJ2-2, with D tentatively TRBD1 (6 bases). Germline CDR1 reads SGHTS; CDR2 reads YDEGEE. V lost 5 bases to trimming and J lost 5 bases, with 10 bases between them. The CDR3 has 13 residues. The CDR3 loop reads CASSRRGTGELFF. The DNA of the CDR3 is TGTGCCAGCAGTCGCAGGGGAACCGGGGAGCTGTTTTTT.

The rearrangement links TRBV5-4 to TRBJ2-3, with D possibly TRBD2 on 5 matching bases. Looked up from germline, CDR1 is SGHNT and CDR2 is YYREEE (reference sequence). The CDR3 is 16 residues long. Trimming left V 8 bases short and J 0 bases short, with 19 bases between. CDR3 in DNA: TGTGCCAGTACCGCGGGTGGGGTATCTAGCACAGATACGCAGTATTTT. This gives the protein CASTAGGVSSTDTQYF.

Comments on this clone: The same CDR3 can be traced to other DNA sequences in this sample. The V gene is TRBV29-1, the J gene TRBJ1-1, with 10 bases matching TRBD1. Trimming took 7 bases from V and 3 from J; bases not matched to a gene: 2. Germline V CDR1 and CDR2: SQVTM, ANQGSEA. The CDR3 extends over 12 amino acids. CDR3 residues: CSGGQGDTEAFF. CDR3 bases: TGCAGCGGAGGACAGGGGGACACTGAAGCTTTCTTT.

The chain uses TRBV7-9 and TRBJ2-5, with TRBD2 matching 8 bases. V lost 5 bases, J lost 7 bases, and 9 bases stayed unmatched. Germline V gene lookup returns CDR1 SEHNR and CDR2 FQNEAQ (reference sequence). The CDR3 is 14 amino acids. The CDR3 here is CASSQRGSQGTQYF. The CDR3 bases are TGTGCCAGCAGCCAGCGGGGGTCTCAGGGGACCCAGTACTTC.

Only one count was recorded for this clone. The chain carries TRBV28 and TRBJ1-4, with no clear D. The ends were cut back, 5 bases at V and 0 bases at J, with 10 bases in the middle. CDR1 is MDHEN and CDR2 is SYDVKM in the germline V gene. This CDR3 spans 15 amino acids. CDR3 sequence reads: CASSAYGATNEKLFF. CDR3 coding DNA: TGTGCCAGCAGTGCCTACGGTGCAACTAATGAAAAACTGTTTTTT.

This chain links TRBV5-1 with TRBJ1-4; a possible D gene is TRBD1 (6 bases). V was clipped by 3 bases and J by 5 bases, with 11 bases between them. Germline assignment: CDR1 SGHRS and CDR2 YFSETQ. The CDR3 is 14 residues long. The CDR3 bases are TGCGCCAGCAGCTGGACAGCTCCCAATGAAAAACTGTTTTTT. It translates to CASSWTAPNEKLFF.

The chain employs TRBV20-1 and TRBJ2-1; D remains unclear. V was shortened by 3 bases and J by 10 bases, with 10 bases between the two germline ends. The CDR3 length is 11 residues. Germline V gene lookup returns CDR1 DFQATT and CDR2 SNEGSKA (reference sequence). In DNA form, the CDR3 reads TGCAGTGCTAGTGACTCCCGGGAGCAGTTCTTC. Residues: CSASDSREQFF.

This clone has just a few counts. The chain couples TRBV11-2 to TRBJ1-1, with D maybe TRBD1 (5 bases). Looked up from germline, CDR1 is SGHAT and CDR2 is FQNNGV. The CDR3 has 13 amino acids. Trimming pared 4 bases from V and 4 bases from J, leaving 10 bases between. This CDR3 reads CASSSLTATEAFF. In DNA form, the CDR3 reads TGTGCCAGCAGCTCTCTGACAGCCACTGAAGCTTTCTTT.